Listed below are T cell receptor beta chains from one sample, sequenced in a study of shared clonotypes between healthy human individuals. Only in-frame clones appear in the TCRdb table, and some are missing; sequencing was by immunoSEQ multiplex PCR. The data hold some 1 million clones, with about 76% observed a single time. The specimen was memory CD4+ T cells sorted from blood. The receptors stem from a young man in good health. Each CDR3 is given with its conserved first and last residue. The order of the fields is clone size, D gene, J gene, V gene, CDR3 protein, CDR3 DNA. The D gene is left open where the match is weak. A row's size may be missing; if present it is once, few, many or a size class.

clone_size: few; d_call: TRBD1; j_call: TRBJ2-2; v_call: TRBV18; cdr3_aa: CASSLLQGAPTGELFF; cdr3_nt: TGTGCCAGCTCACTCCTTCAGGGGGCGCCCACCGGGGAGCTGTTTTTT
clone_size: few; d_call: TRBD1; j_call: TRBJ1-2; v_call: TRBV27; cdr3_aa: CASSPGQGRDGYTF; cdr3_nt: TGTGCCAGCAGTCCGGGACAGGGGAGGGATGGCTACACCTTC
clone_size: many; d_call: TRBD2; j_call: TRBJ2-4; v_call: TRBV7-2; cdr3_aa: CASSPIAGGNIQYF; cdr3_nt: TGTGCCAGCAGCCCCATAGCGGGAGGGAACATTCAGTACTTC
clone_size: NA; d_call: NA; j_call: TRBJ2-7; v_call: TRBV6-1; cdr3_aa: CASSVGAYEQYF; cdr3_nt: TGTGCCAGCAGCGTGGGCGCCTACGAGCAGTACTTC
clone_size: NA; d_call: NA; j_call: TRBJ2-3; v_call: TRBV6-5; cdr3_aa: CASRAPGGTDTQYF; cdr3_nt: TGTGCCAGCAGGGCCCCGGGAGGCACAGATACGCAGTATTTT
clone_size: NA; d_call: NA; j_call: TRBJ2-1; v_call: TRBV29-1; cdr3_aa: CSVESSQGLEQFF; cdr3_nt: TGCAGCGTTGAATCTTCCCAGGGGCTGGAGCAGTTCTTC
clone_size: NA; d_call: NA; j_call: TRBJ2-5; v_call: TRBV28; cdr3_aa: CATRGPETQYF; cdr3_nt: TGTGCTACCAGAGGGCCGGAGACCCAGTACTTC
clone_size: NA; d_call: TRBD1; j_call: TRBJ1-2; v_call: TRBV11-2; cdr3_aa: CASSSPNYRGGYGYTF; cdr3_nt: TGTGCCAGCAGCTCACCCAACTACAGGGGTGGGTATGGCTACACCTTC
clone_size: NA; d_call: NA; j_call: TRBJ2-5; v_call: TRBV15; cdr3_aa: CATSRLKETQYF; cdr3_nt: TGTGCCACCAGCAGACTAAAAGAGACCCAGTACTTC
clone_size: NA; d_call: TRBD1; j_call: TRBJ2-3; v_call: TRBV4-1; cdr3_aa: CASSQDDGNRGIRDTQYF; cdr3_nt: TGCGCCAGCAGCCAAGATGATGGGAACAGGGGGATTAGAGATACGCAGTATTTT
clone_size: NA; d_call: NA; j_call: TRBJ1-4; v_call: TRBV4-3; cdr3_aa: CASSQDAWGQATNEKLFF; cdr3_nt: TGCGCCAGCAGCCAAGATGCCTGGGGTCAGGCAACTAATGAAAAACTGTTTTTT
clone_size: NA; d_call: NA; j_call: TRBJ2-2; v_call: TRBV11-2; cdr3_aa: CASSPIWGNTGELFF; cdr3_nt: TGTGCCAGCAGCCCAATATGGGGGAACACCGGGGAGCTGTTTTTT
clone_size: NA; d_call: TRBD2; j_call: TRBJ2-7; v_call: TRBV7-2; cdr3_aa: CASSLSGGGRYEQYF; cdr3_nt: TGTGCCAGCAGCTTGTCCGGGGGGGGTAGATACGAGCAGTACTTC
clone_size: NA; d_call: NA; j_call: TRBJ1-5; v_call: TRBV14; cdr3_aa: CASSLLMGPQHF; cdr3_nt: TGTGCCAGCAGCCTCCTCATGGGGCCCCAGCATTTT
clone_size: NA; d_call: NA; j_call: TRBJ1-1; v_call: TRBV9; cdr3_aa: CASSVRALGTEAFF; cdr3_nt: TGTGCCAGCAGCGTAAGGGCACTGGGCACTGAAGCTTTCTTT
clone_size: NA; d_call: TRBD2; j_call: TRBJ2-1; v_call: TRBV9; cdr3_aa: CASGTSGGGRNEQFF; cdr3_nt: TGTGCCAGTGGGACTAGCGGGGGAGGCCGCAATGAGCAGTTCTTC
clone_size: few; d_call: NA; j_call: TRBJ1-1; v_call: TRBV30; cdr3_aa: CAWSKGLSTEAFF; cdr3_nt: TGTGCCTGGAGTAAAGGGTTGAGCACTGAAGCTTTCTTT
clone_size: NA; d_call: TRBD2; j_call: TRBJ2-1; v_call: TRBV2; cdr3_aa: CASSASSGRAGGEQFF; cdr3_nt: TGTGCCAGCAGTGCGTCTAGCGGGAGGGCCGGGGGTGAGCAGTTCTTC
clone_size: few; d_call: NA; j_call: TRBJ2-2; v_call: TRBV30; cdr3_aa: CAWSSDGELFF; cdr3_nt: TGTGCCTGGAGTAGTGACGGGGAGCTGTTTTTT
clone_size: NA; d_call: TRBD1; j_call: TRBJ1-6; v_call: TRBV7-2; cdr3_aa: CASSSRTGDNSPLHF; cdr3_nt: TGTGCCAGCAGCTCCCGGACAGGGGACAATTCACCCCTCCACTTT
clone_size: NA; d_call: TRBD2; j_call: TRBJ2-3; v_call: TRBV7-3; cdr3_aa: CASTPGGGRADTQYF; cdr3_nt: TGTGCCAGCACCCCGGGGGGGGGCCGTGCAGATACGCAGTATTTT
clone_size: NA; d_call: NA; j_call: TRBJ2-5; v_call: TRBV2; cdr3_aa: CASRKAAGQETQYF; cdr3_nt: TGTGCCAGCCGAAAGGCGGCGGGACAAGAGACCCAGTACTTC
clone_size: many; d_call: TRBD1; j_call: TRBJ2-7; v_call: TRBV2; cdr3_aa: CASSGDSHEQYF; cdr3_nt: TGTGCCAGCAGTGGGGACAGCCACGAGCAGTACTTC